This record looks at one T cell receptor (beta chain) sequence and its context. The sample originates from a study of blood T cells in healthy people across ages. Together with a sample-barcoded 5' primer, a J-beta primer mix was included in a second PCR lasting about 6 to 11 cycles. Each of the cDNA molecules was tagged by a template-switch adaptor with 12 random nucleotides. One entry per CDR3 protein, called by TCRdb with MiXCR from the 5' RACE reads. Counted here are 600,000 to 1,000,000 distinct CDR3 sequences, 58% occurring once; the ten biggest clones make up roughly 20%. Per-sample PBMC isolation yielded at least 6.5 million cells. In germline, CDR1 is DFQATT, CDR2 SNEGSKA (reference sequence). CDR3 size: 15 residues.

The genes are TRBV20-1 and TRBJ2-4; 8 bases align to TRBD2. The J call may be mistaken, given a closer DNA end match to TRBJ2-7. Sequencing was carried out using blood. This TCR derives from a man aged 25-45 years in good health. As DNA, the CDR3 is TGCAGTGCTAGAGATTCAGCGGGAGTAAGGCACGAGCAGTACTTC. Translation: CSARDSAGVRHEQYF.